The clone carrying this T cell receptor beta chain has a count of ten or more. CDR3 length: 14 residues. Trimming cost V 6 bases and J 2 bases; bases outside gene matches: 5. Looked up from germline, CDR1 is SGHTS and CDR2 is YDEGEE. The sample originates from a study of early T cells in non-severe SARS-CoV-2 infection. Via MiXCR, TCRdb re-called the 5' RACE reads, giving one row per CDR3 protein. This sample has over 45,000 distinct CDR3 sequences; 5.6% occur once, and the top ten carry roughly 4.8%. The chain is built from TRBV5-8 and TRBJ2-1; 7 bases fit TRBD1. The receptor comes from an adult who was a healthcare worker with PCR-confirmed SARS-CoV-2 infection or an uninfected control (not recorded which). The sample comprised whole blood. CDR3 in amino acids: CASTQGTAYNEQFF. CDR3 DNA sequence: TGTGCCAGCACGCAGGGGACAGCCTACAATGAGCAGTTCTTC.